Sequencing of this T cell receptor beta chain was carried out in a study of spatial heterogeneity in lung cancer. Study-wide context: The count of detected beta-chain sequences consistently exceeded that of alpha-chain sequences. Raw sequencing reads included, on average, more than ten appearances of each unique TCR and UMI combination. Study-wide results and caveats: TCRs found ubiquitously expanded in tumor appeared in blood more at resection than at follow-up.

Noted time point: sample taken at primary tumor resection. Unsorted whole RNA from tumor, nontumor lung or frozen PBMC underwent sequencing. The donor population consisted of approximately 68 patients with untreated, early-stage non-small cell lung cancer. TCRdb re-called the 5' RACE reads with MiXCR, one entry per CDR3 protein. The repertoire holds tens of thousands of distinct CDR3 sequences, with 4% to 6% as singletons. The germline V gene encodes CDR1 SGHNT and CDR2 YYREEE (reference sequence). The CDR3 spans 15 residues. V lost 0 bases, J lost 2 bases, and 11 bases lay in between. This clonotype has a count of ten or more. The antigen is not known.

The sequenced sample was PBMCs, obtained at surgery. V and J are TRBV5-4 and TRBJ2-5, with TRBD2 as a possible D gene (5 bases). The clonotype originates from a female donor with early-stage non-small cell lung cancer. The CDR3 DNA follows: TGTGCCAGCAGCTTGGAGGCTAGCCGGCAAGAGACCCAGTACTTC. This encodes CASSLEASRQETQYF.